This TCR beta chain was recovered during a study of CD8+ T cells in alopecia areata. This clone was seen only a few times. The CDR3 is 11 amino acids. Trimming left V 7 bases short and J 4 bases short, with 10 bases between. The germline V gene encodes CDR1 SQVTM and CDR2 ANQGSEA. The sequencing template was cDNA reverse transcribed from extracted RNA. Only in-frame clones appear in the TCRdb table, and some are missing; sequencing was by immunoSEQ multiplex PCR. The table lists about 180,000 clones, over 55% of them singletons. V gene TRBV29-1 combines with J gene TRBJ1-1; possibly TRBD1 for D (6 bases). The receptor was derived from a human donor with alopecia areata. This sample comprised CD4+ T cells sorted from blood, obtained at week 0. In DNA, the CDR3 is TGCAGCGCCCGGGACACCACTGAAGCTTTCTTT. As protein: CSARDTTEAFF.